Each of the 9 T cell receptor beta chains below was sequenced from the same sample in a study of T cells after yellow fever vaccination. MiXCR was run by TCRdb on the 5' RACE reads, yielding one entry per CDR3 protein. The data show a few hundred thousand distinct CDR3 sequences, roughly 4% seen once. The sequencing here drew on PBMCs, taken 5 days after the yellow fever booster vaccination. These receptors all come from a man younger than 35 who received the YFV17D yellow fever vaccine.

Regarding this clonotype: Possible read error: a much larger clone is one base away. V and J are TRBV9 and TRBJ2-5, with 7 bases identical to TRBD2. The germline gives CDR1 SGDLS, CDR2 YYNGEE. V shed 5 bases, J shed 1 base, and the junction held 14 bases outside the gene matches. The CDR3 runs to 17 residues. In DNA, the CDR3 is TGTGCCAGCAGTTACGGTTTCCAAGGGACTATCCAAGAGACCCAGTACTTC. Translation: CASSYGFQGTIQETQYF.

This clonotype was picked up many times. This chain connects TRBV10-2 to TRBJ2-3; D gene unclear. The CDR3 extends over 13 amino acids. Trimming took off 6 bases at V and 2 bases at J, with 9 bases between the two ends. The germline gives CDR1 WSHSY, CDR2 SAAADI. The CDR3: CASRVLNTDTQYF. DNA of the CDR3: TGCGCCAGCAGGGTGCTCAACACAGATACGCAGTATTTT.

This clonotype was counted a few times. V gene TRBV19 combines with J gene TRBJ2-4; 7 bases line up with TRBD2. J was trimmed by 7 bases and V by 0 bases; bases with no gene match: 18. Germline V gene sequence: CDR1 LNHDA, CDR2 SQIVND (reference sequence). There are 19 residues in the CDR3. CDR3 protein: CASSIDRAGGRGGRNIQYF. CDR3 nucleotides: TGTGCCAGTAGTATAGATCGTGCCGGCGGGAGAGGAGGTAGGAACATTCAGTACTTC.

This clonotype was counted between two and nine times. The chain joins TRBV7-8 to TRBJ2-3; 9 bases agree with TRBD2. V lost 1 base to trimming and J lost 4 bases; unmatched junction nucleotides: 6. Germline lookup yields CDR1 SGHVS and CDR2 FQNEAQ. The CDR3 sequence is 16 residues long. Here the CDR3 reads CASSLVGGGAADTQYF. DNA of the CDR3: TGTGCCAGCAGCTTAGTTGGCGGGGGGGCTGCAGATACGCAGTATTTT.

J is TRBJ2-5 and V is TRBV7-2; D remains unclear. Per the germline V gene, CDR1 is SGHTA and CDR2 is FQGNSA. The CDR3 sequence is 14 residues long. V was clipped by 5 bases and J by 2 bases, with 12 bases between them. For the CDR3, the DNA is TGTGCCAGCAGCCTACCCGTTACGCAAGAGACCCAGTACTTC. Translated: CASSLPVTQETQYF.

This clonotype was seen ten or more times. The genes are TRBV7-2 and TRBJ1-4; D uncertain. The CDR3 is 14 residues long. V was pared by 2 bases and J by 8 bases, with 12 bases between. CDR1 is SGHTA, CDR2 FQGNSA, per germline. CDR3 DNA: TGTGCCAGCAGCTTAACGGCCGTGGGGGAAAAACTGTTTTTT. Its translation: CASSLTAVGEKLFF.

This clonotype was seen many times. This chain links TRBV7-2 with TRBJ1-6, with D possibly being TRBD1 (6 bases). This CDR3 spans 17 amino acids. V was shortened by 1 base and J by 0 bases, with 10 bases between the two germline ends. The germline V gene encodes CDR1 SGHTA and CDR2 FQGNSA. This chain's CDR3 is CASSLVGGLSYNSPLHF. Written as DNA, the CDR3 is TGTGCCAGCAGCTTAGTCGGGGGGCTCTCCTATAATTCACCCCTCCACTTT. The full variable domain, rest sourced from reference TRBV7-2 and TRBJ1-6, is GAGVSQSPSNKVTEKGKDVELRCDPISGHTALYWYRQSLGQGLEFLIYFQGNSAPDKSGLPSDRFSAERTGGSVSTLTIQRTQQEDSAVYLCASSLVGGLSYNSPLHFGNGTRLTVT.

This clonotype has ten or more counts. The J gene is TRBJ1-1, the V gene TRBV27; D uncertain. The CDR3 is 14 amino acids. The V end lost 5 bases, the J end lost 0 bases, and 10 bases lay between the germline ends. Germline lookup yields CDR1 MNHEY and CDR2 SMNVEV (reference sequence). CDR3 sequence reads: CASSNLWMNTEAFF. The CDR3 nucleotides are TGTGCCAGCAGTAATCTGTGGATGAACACTGAAGCTTTCTTT.

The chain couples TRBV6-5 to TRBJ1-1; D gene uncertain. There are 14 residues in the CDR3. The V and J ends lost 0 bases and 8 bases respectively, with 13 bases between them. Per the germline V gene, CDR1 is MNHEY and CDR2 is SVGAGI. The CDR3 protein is CASSYSSREYEAFF. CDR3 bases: TGTGCCAGCAGTTACTCGAGCCGGGAATACGAAGCTTTCTTT.